These T cell receptor beta chains were read from a single sample in a study of beta chain features in type 1 diabetes. Using immunoSEQ multiplex PCR, the repertoire was profiled, and TCRdb retains in-frame clones only, with some absent. This sample has 500,000 to 800,000 clones; about an eighth occur once, and the top ten carry approximately 0.11%. Source material: naive CD4+ T cells from blood. The source of these receptors is a man aged 25 to 40 with type 1 diabetes. CDR3s include the opening cysteine and the closing phenylalanine or tryptophan. D genes are given only for firm matches. Size values are once, few and many counts, or a class for expanded clones, and some rows have none.

j_gene: TRBJ2-5; d_gene: .; v_gene: TRBV27; abundance: .; CDR3aa: CASSSRVRETQYF; CDR3nt: TGTGCCAGCAGTTCCAGGGTGCGGGAGACCCAGTACTTC
j_gene: TRBJ1-2; d_gene: TRBD1; v_gene: TRBV10-3; abundance: .; CDR3aa: CATWTGVDYGYTF; CDR3nt: TGTGCCACCTGGACAGGGGTGGACTATGGCTACACCTTC
j_gene: TRBJ1-6; d_gene: TRBD1; v_gene: TRBV9; abundance: few; CDR3aa: CASSVPRTGVRGNSPLHF; CDR3nt: TGTGCCAGCAGCGTACCAAGGACAGGGGTAAGAGGGAACTCACCCCTCCACTTT
j_gene: TRBJ2-4; d_gene: .; v_gene: TRBV4-3; abundance: few; CDR3aa: CASSRKTGNIQYF; CDR3nt: TGCGCCAGCAGCCGAAAGACTGGGAACATTCAGTACTTC
j_gene: TRBJ1-2; d_gene: .; v_gene: TRBV5-4; abundance: few; CDR3aa: CASSLQRYGYTF; CDR3nt: TGTGCCAGCAGCTTACAACGATATGGCTACACCTTC
j_gene: TRBJ2-7; d_gene: TRBD2; v_gene: TRBV15; abundance: .; CDR3aa: CATSREPGGSYEQYF; CDR3nt: TGTGCCACCAGCAGAGAGCCGGGAGGCTCCTACGAGCAGTACTTC
j_gene: TRBJ1-2; d_gene: TRBD1; v_gene: TRBV7-2; abundance: few; CDR3aa: CASSSRQGWGYTF; CDR3nt: TGTGCCAGCAGTTCCCGACAGGGCTGGGGCTACACCTTC
j_gene: TRBJ1-1; d_gene: TRBD1; v_gene: TRBV28; abundance: few; CDR3aa: CASSDATGASEAFF; CDR3nt: TGTGCCAGCAGTGACGCTACAGGGGCTTCGGAGGCTTTCTTT
j_gene: TRBJ2-5; d_gene: TRBD1; v_gene: TRBV7-2; abundance: .; CDR3aa: CASSPGQGQETQYF; CDR3nt: TGTGCCAGCAGCCCCGGACAGGGCCAGGAGACCCAGTACTTC
j_gene: TRBJ1-2; d_gene: .; v_gene: TRBV4-3; abundance: .; CDR3aa: CASSQAAFAGYTF; CDR3nt: TGCGCCAGCAGCCAAGCCGCATTTGCTGGCTACACCTTC
j_gene: TRBJ2-7; d_gene: .; v_gene: TRBV7-2; abundance: few; CDR3aa: CASSRLGQNYEQYF; CDR3nt: TGTGCCAGCAGCCGATTAGGACAAAACTACGAGCAGTACTTC
j_gene: TRBJ2-7; d_gene: .; v_gene: TRBV2; abundance: few; CDR3aa: CASSVLGYEQYF; CDR3nt: TGTGCCAGCAGTGTACTGGGGTACGAGCAGTACTTC
j_gene: TRBJ1-2; d_gene: .; v_gene: TRBV11-2; abundance: few; CDR3aa: CASSLSGVSYGYTF; CDR3nt: TGTGCCAGCAGCCTATCGGGGGTTTCCTATGGCTACACCTTC
j_gene: TRBJ2-7; d_gene: .; v_gene: TRBV18; abundance: few; CDR3aa: CASSPESRDGRQYF; CDR3nt: TGTGCCAGCTCACCAGAGTCCAGGGACGGCCGGCAGTACTTC
j_gene: TRBJ1-2; d_gene: .; v_gene: TRBV7-9; abundance: .; CDR3aa: CASSLALHGGNYGYTF; CDR3nt: TGTGCCAGCAGCTTAGCGCTACATGGAGGGAACTATGGCTACACCTTC
j_gene: TRBJ2-7; d_gene: .; v_gene: TRBV7-2; abundance: .; CDR3aa: CASSPTPGTYEQYF; CDR3nt: TGTGCCAGCAGCCCGACCCCGGGTACCTACGAGCAGTACTTC
j_gene: TRBJ1-2; d_gene: .; v_gene: TRBV7-9; abundance: .; CDR3aa: CASSLASKDGYTF; CDR3nt: TGTGCCAGCAGCTTAGCTAGTAAAGACGGCTACACCTTC
j_gene: TRBJ2-7; d_gene: .; v_gene: TRBV18; abundance: few; CDR3aa: CASSPPGKYEQYF; CDR3nt: TGTGCCAGCTCACCTCCAGGGAAGTACGAGCAGTACTTC
j_gene: TRBJ2-1; d_gene: TRBD1; v_gene: TRBV18; abundance: few; CDR3aa: CASSPGTGYYNEQFF; CDR3nt: TGTGCCAGCTCACCAGGGACAGGGTACTACAATGAGCAGTTCTTC
j_gene: TRBJ2-1; d_gene: .; v_gene: TRBV5-1; abundance: .; CDR3aa: CASSADYRDEQFF; CDR3nt: TGCGCCAGCAGCGCGGACTACAGGGATGAGCAGTTCTTC
j_gene: TRBJ2-5; d_gene: .; v_gene: TRBV14; abundance: .; CDR3aa: CASSQVSGETQYF; CDR3nt: TGTGCCAGCAGCCAAGTATCTGGAGAGACCCAGTACTTC
j_gene: TRBJ2-5; d_gene: .; v_gene: TRBV5-6; abundance: few; CDR3aa: CASSLLGQETQYF; CDR3nt: TGTGCCAGCAGCTTGCTGGGCCAAGAGACCCAGTACTTC
j_gene: TRBJ1-2; d_gene: TRBD1; v_gene: TRBV5-1; abundance: .; CDR3aa: CASSPGQEAGYTF; CDR3nt: TGCGCCAGCAGCCCTGGACAGGAGGCCGGCTACACCTTC
j_gene: TRBJ1-2; d_gene: .; v_gene: TRBV4-3; abundance: few; CDR3aa: CASSQDTGPYGYTF; CDR3nt: TGCGCCAGCAGCCAAGATACGGGACCCTATGGCTACACCTTC
j_gene: TRBJ1-2; d_gene: .; v_gene: TRBV6-5; abundance: .; CDR3aa: CASSYSLGNYGYTF; CDR3nt: TGTGCCAGCAGTTACTCGTTGGGTAACTATGGCTACACCTTC
j_gene: TRBJ2-3; d_gene: TRBD2; v_gene: TRBV7-2; abundance: few; CDR3aa: CASSLESTSGTTDTQYF; CDR3nt: TGTGCCAGCAGCTTAGAATCGACTAGCGGGACCACAGATACGCAGTATTTT
j_gene: TRBJ2-1; d_gene: TRBD2; v_gene: TRBV5-1; abundance: .; CDR3aa: CASSSTSGVINEQFF; CDR3nt: TGCGCCAGCAGCTCAACTAGCGGGGTGATCAATGAGCAGTTCTTC
j_gene: TRBJ1-4; d_gene: .; v_gene: TRBV7-9; abundance: .; CDR3aa: CASSLAQGNEKLFF; CDR3nt: TGTGCCAGCAGCTTAGCACAGGGAAATGAAAAACTGTTTTTT
j_gene: TRBJ2-3; d_gene: .; v_gene: TRBV25-1; abundance: few; CDR3aa: CASSEPSGADTQYF; CDR3nt: TGTGCCAGCAGTGAACCCTCGGGGGCAGATACGCAGTATTTT
j_gene: TRBJ1-3; d_gene: .; v_gene: TRBV9; abundance: .; CDR3aa: CASSDGVSSGNTIYF; CDR3nt: TGTGCCAGCAGCGACGGGGTTAGCTCTGGAAACACCATATATTTT
j_gene: TRBJ2-2; d_gene: .; v_gene: TRBV6-5; abundance: .; CDR3aa: CASSSFSSRELFF; CDR3nt: TGTGCCAGCAGCTCTTTTTCTTCCCGGGAGCTGTTTTTT
j_gene: TRBJ1-1; d_gene: TRBD1; v_gene: TRBV29-1; abundance: few; CDR3aa: CSVGTGIVEAFF; CDR3nt: TGCAGCGTGGGGACAGGGATAGTTGAAGCTTTCTTT
j_gene: TRBJ2-4; d_gene: .; v_gene: TRBV29-1; abundance: .; CDR3aa: CSGIDGKNIQYF; CDR3nt: TGCAGCGGAATCGACGGCAAAAACATTCAGTACTTC
j_gene: TRBJ1-2; d_gene: .; v_gene: TRBV2; abundance: .; CDR3aa: CASGSESYYGYTF; CDR3nt: TGTGCCAGCGGTTCCGAAAGCTACTATGGCTACACCTTC
j_gene: TRBJ1-3; d_gene: TRBD1; v_gene: TRBV11-2; abundance: .; CDR3aa: CASSPVGGTASGNTIYF; CDR3nt: TGTGCCAGCAGCCCAGTGGGCGGGACAGCCTCTGGAAACACCATATATTTT
j_gene: TRBJ2-3; d_gene: TRBD1; v_gene: TRBV4-1; abundance: few; CDR3aa: CASSLGTGSDTQYF; CDR3nt: TGCGCCAGCAGCCTTGGGACAGGGTCCGATACGCAGTATTTT
j_gene: TRBJ2-7; d_gene: .; v_gene: TRBV7-2; abundance: .; CDR3aa: CASSSTLYEQYF; CDR3nt: TGTGCCAGCAGCTCCACACTCTACGAGCAGTACTTC
j_gene: TRBJ2-5; d_gene: .; v_gene: TRBV6-5; abundance: .; CDR3aa: CASSYPGKETQYF; CDR3nt: TGTGCCAGCAGTTACCCTGGGAAAGAGACCCAGTACTTC
j_gene: TRBJ1-4; d_gene: TRBD1; v_gene: TRBV7-6; abundance: few; CDR3aa: CASSLVPDRGREKLFF; CDR3nt: TGTGCCAGCAGCTTAGTTCCGGACAGGGGACGCGAAAAACTGTTTTTT
j_gene: TRBJ2-5; d_gene: TRBD1; v_gene: TRBV7-2; abundance: .; CDR3aa: CASSLWTGGETQYF; CDR3nt: TGTGCCAGCAGCTTATGGACAGGGGGGGAGACCCAGTACTTC
j_gene: TRBJ1-5; d_gene: TRBD1; v_gene: TRBV7-2; abundance: few; CDR3aa: CASSDTTGDQPQHF; CDR3nt: TGTGCCAGCAGCGACACGACAGGGGATCAGCCCCAGCATTTT
j_gene: TRBJ2-5; d_gene: .; v_gene: TRBV2; abundance: .; CDR3aa: CASREGSTIETQYF; CDR3nt: TGTGCCAGCAGGGAAGGGTCGACGATTGAGACCCAGTACTTC
j_gene: TRBJ2-5; d_gene: .; v_gene: TRBV21-1; abundance: .; CDR3aa: CASRPVGAQETQYF; CDR3nt: TGTGCCAGCAGACCCGTCGGGGCACAAGAGACCCAGTACTTC
j_gene: TRBJ1-2; d_gene: TRBD1; v_gene: TRBV30; abundance: .; CDR3aa: CAWSPVNRDSLNGYTF; CDR3nt: TGTGCCTGGAGTCCTGTAAATCGGGACAGCCTGAATGGCTACACCTTC
j_gene: TRBJ2-6; d_gene: TRBD1; v_gene: TRBV30; abundance: few; CDR3aa: CAWFGQVYSSGANVLTF; CDR3nt: TGTGCCTGGTTTGGACAGGTCTACAGCTCTGGGGCCAACGTCCTGACTTTC
j_gene: TRBJ2-3; d_gene: TRBD2; v_gene: TRBV7-3; abundance: few; CDR3aa: CASSRSGGTDTQYF; CDR3nt: TGTGCCAGCAGCCGTAGCGGGGGCACAGATACGCAGTATTTT
j_gene: TRBJ1-3; d_gene: .; v_gene: TRBV4-3; abundance: few; CDR3aa: CASSQDRGASGNTIYF; CDR3nt: TGCGCCAGCAGCCAAGATCGAGGAGCATCAGGAAACACCATATATTTT
j_gene: TRBJ2-7; d_gene: TRBD1; v_gene: TRBV11-2; abundance: .; CDR3aa: CASSRSPRDRGYEQYF; CDR3nt: TGTGCCAGCAGCCGAAGCCCCCGGGACAGAGGATACGAGCAGTACTTC
j_gene: TRBJ1-2; d_gene: TRBD1; v_gene: TRBV10-3; abundance: few; CDR3aa: CAINKAGQGAYGYTF; CDR3nt: TGTGCCATCAATAAAGCCGGACAGGGGGCCTATGGCTACACCTTC
j_gene: TRBJ2-1; d_gene: TRBD2; v_gene: TRBV25-1; abundance: few; CDR3aa: CASSIELRGDNEQFF; CDR3nt: TGTGCCAGCAGCATCGAACTCCGGGGGGACAATGAGCAGTTCTTC
j_gene: TRBJ2-3; d_gene: .; v_gene: TRBV5-1; abundance: .; CDR3aa: CASSFLGADTQYF; CDR3nt: TGCGCCAGCAGCTTCTTGGGCGCAGATACGCAGTATTTT
j_gene: TRBJ2-2; d_gene: TRBD2; v_gene: TRBV7-3; abundance: .; CDR3aa: CASSSGTSPTGELFF; CDR3nt: TGTGCCAGCAGCTCCGGGACTAGCCCCACCGGGGAGCTGTTTTTT
j_gene: TRBJ2-5; d_gene: .; v_gene: TRBV2; abundance: few; CDR3aa: CASSIGGKETQYF; CDR3nt: TGTGCCAGCAGCATAGGCGGGAAAGAGACCCAGTACTTC
j_gene: TRBJ2-7; d_gene: .; v_gene: TRBV5-1; abundance: .; CDR3aa: CASSISQGNSYEQYF; CDR3nt: TGCGCCAGCAGCATATCCCAGGGGAATTCCTACGAGCAGTACTTC
j_gene: TRBJ2-4; d_gene: .; v_gene: TRBV7-2; abundance: .; CDR3aa: CASSLVRDNAQYF; CDR3nt: TGTGCCAGCAGCTTAGTCAGGGATAACGCTCAGTACTTC